This T cell receptor beta chain is from a study of Graves' ophthalmopathy and Graves' hyperthyroidism. TCR beta CDR3 regions were amplified from RNA transcripts. HTBI primers served in a first-round RT-PCR, which a second-round multiplex PCR followed. Each CDR3 protein is one row after TCRdb ran MiXCR on the multiplex PCR reads. The table has 400,000 to 450,000 distinct CDR3 sequences, about 21% seen once. This clonotype has just a few counts. Its antigen is undetermined. Broader study findings: As the model predicted ophthalmopathy progression, it achieved a sensitivity of 65% to 71% and a specificity of about 72%.

The authors enrolled newly diagnosed hyperthyroidism patients aged 18 to 65 with under 2 months' duration. Fresh peripheral blood, 10 ml, was the PBMC source. This CDR3 spans 13 amino acids. The V gene lost 4 bases and the J gene lost 0 bases, with 6 bases spanning the gap. Sequenced: peripheral blood. This clonotype was sampled from a young woman with stable Graves' hyperthyroidism. The chain recombines TRBV12-3 or TRBV12-4 with TRBJ2-5; D is unclear. In DNA, the CDR3 is TGTGCCAGCAGTTGGGCACACCAAGAGACCCAGTACTTC. It yields the protein CASSWAHQETQYF.